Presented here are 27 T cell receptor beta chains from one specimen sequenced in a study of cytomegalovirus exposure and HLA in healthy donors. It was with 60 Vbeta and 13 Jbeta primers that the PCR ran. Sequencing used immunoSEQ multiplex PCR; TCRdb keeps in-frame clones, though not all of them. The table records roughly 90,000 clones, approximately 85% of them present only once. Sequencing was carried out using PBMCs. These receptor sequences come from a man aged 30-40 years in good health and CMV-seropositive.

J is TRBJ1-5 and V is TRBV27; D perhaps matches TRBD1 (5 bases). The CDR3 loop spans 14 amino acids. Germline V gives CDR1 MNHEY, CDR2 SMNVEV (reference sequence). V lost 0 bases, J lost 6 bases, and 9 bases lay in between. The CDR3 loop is CASSLSPGSQPQHF. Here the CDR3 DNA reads TGTGCCAGCAGTTTATCCCCAGGGTCTCAGCCCCAGCATTTT.

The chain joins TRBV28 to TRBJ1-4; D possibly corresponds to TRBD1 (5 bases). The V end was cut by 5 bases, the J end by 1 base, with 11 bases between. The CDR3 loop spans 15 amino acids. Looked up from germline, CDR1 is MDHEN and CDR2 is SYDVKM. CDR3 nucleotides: TGTGCCAGCAGTCGCATCGGGGGAACTAATGAAAAACTGTTTTTT. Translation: CASSRIGGTNEKLFF.

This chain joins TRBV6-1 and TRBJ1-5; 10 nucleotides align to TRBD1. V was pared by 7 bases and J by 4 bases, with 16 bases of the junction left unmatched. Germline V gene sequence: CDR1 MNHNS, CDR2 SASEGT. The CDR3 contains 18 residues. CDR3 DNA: TGTGCCAGCAAGGAAGCCCACCGGGACAGGGGAGTGAATCAGCCCCAGCATTTT. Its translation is CASKEAHRDRGVNQPQHF.

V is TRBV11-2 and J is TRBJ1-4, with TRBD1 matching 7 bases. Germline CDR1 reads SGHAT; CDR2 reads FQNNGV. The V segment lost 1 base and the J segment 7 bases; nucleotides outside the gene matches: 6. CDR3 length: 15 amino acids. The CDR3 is CASSLGGGQGEKLFF. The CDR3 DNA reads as TGTGCCAGCAGCTTAGGAGGGGGCCAGGGTGAAAAACTGTTTTTT.

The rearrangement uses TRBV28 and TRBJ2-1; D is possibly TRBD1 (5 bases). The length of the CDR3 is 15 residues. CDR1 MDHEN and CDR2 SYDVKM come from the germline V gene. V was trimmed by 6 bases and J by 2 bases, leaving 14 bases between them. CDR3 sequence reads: CASRISRQPYNEQFF. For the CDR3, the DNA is TGTGCCAGCAGAATCTCTAGACAGCCCTACAATGAGCAGTTCTTC.

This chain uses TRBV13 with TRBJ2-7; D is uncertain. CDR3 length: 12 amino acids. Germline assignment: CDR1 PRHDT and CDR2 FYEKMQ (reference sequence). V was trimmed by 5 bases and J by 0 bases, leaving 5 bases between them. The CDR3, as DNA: TGTGCCAGCAGCCCCAGCTCCTACGAGCAGTACTTC. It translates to CASSPSSYEQYF.

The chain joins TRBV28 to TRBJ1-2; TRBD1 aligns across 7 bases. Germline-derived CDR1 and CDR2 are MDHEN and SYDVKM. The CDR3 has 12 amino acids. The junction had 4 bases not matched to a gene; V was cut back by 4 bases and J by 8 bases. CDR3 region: CASSSGQIGYTF. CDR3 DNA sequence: TGTGCCAGCAGTTCGGGACAGATCGGCTACACCTTC.

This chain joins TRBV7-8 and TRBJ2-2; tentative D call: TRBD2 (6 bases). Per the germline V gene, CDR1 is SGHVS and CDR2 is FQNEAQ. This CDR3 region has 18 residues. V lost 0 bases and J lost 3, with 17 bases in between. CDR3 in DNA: TGTGCCAGCAGCTTAGCCCTACGTGGGGGGTTGGACACCGGGGAGCTGTTTTTT. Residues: CASSLALRGGLDTGELFF.

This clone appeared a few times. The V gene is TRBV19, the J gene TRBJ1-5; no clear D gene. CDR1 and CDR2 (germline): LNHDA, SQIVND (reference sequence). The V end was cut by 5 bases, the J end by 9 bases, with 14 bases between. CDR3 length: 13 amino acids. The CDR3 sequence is CASSQNGVPPQHF. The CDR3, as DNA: TGTGCCAGTAGTCAAAACGGGGTCCCGCCCCAGCATTTT. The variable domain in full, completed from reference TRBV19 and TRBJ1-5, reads DGGITQSPKYLFRKEGQNVTLSCEQNLNHDAMYWYRQDPGQGLRLIYYSQIVNDFQKGDIAEGYSVSREKKESFPLTVTSAQKNPTAFYLCASSQNGVPPQHFGDGTRLSIL.

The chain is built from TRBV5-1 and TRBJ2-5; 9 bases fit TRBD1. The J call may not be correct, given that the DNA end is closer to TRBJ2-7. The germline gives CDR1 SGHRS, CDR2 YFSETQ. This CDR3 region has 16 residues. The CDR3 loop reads CASSSAPGQGRNEQYF. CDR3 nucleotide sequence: TGCGCCAGCAGCTCCGCCCCGGGACAGGGACGGAACGAGCAGTACTTC.

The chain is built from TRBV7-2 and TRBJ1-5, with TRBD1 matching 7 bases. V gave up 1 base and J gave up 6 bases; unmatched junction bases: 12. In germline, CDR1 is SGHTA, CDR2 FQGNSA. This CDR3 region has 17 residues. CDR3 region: CASSLEWARGFTQPQHF. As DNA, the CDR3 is TGTGCCAGCAGCTTAGAGTGGGCCAGGGGGTTTACTCAGCCCCAGCATTTT.

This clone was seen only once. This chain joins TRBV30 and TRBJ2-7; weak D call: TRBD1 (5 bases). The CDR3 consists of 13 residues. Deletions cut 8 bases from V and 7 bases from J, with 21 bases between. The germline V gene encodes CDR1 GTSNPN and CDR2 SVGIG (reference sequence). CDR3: CAGHVDGSLEQYF. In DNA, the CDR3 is TGTGCCGGACACGTGGACGGATCCTTGGAGCAGTACTTC.

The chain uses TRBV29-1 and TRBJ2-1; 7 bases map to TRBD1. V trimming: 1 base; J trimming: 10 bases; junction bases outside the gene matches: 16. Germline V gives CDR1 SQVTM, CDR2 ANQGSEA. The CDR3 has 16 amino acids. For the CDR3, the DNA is TGCAGCGTTGAAGTCCGGACAGGTATATCGGGCAGCGAGCAGTTCTTC. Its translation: CSVEVRTGISGSEQFF.

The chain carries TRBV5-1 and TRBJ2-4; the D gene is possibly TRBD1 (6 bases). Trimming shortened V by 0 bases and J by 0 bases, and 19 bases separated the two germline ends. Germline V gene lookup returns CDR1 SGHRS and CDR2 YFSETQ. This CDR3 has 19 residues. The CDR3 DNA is TGCGCCAGCAGCTTGGGTCGGCAAACAGGGCGACTAGCCAAAAACATTCAGTACTTC. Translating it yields CASSLGRQTGRLAKNIQYF.

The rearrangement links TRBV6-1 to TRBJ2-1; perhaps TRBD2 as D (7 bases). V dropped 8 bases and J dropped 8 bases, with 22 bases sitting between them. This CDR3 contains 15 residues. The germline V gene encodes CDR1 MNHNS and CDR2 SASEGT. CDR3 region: CASGGGGSATDEQFF. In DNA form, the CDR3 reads TGTGCCAGCGGGGGGGGCGGGAGCGCCACGGATGAGCAGTTCTTC.

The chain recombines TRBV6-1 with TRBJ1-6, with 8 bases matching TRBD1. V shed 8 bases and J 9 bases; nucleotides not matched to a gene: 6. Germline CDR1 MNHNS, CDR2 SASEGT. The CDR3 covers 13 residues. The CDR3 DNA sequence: TGTGCCAGCGCCGGACAGGGAAGTTCACCCCTCCACTTT. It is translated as CASAGQGSSPLHF.

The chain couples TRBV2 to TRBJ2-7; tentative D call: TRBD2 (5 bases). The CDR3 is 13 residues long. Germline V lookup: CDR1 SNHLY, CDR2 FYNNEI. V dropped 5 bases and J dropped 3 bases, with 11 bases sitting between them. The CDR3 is CASSTLGGYEQYF. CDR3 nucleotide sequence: TGTGCCAGCAGTACCCTAGGAGGCTACGAGCAGTACTTC.

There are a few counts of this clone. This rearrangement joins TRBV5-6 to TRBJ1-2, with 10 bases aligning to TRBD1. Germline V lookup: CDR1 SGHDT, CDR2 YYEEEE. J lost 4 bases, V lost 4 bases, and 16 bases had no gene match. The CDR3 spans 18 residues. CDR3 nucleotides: TGTGCCAGCAGCCCGATATGGCCGACAGGGGGCGCGGTCTATGGCTACACCTTC. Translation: CASSPIWPTGGAVYGYTF.

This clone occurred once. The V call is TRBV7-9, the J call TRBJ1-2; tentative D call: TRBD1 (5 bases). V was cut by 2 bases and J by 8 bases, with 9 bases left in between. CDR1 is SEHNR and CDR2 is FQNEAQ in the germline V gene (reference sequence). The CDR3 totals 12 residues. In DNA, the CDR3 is TGTGCCAGCAGCTTAAATGCAGGGGGCTACACCTTC. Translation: CASSLNAGGYTF.

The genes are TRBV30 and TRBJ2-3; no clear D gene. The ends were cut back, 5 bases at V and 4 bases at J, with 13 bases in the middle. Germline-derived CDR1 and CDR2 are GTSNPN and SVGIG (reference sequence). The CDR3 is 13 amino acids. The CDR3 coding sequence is TGTGCCTGGTGTAGAAGAAGCGCAGATACGCAGTATTTT. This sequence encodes CAWCRRSADTQYF.

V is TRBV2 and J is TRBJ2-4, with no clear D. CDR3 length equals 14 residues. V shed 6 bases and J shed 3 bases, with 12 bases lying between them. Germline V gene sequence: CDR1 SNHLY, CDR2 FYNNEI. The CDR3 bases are TGTGCCAGCAGCGGGTTTTTTGTCAAAAACATTCAGTACTTC. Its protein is CASSGFFVKNIQYF.

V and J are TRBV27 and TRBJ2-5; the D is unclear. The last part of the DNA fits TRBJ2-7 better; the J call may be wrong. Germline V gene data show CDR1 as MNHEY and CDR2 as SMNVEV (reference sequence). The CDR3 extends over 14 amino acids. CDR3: CASSVTSRTYEQYF. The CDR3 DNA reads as TGTGCCAGCAGTGTGACAAGCCGAACCTACGAGCAGTACTTC.

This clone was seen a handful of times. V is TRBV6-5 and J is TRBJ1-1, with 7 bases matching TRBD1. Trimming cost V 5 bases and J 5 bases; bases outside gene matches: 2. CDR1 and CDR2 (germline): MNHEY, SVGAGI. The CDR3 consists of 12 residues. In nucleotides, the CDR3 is TGTGCCAGCAGTATACAGGGGACTGAAGCTTTCTTT. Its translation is CASSIQGTEAFF.

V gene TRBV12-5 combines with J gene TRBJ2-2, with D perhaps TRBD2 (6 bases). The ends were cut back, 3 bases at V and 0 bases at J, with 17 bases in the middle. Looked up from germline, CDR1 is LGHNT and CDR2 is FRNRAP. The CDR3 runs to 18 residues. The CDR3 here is CASGFGGAIITNTGELFF. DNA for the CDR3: TGTGCTAGTGGTTTCGGCGGGGCGATTATTACGAACACCGGGGAGCTGTTTTTT.

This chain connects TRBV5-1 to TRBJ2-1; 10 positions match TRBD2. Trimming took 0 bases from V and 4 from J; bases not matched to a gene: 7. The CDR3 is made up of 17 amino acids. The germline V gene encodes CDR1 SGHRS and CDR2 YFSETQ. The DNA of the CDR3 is TGCGCCAGCAGCTTGGCGTCTAGCGGGAGTTGGTACAATGAGCAGTTCTTC. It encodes CASSLASSGSWYNEQFF. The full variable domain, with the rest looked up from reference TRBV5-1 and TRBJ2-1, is KAGVTQTPRYLIKTRGQQVTLSCSPISGHRSVSWYQQTPGQGLQFLFEYFSETQRNKGNFPGRFSGRQFSNSRSEMNVSTLELGDSALYLCASSLASSGSWYNEQFFGPGTRLTVL.

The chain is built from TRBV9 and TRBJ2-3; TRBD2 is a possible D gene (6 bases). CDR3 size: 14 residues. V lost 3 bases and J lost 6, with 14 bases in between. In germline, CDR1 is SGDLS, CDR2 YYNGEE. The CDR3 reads CASSAAAGRDTQYF. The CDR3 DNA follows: TGTGCCAGCAGCGCGGCCGCAGGGAGGGATACGCAGTATTTT.

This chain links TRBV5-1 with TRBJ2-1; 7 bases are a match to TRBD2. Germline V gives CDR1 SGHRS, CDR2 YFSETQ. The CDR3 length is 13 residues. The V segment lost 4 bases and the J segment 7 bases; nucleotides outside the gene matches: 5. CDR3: CASSVGLVNEQFF. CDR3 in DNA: TGCGCCAGCAGCGTCGGACTAGTGAATGAGCAGTTCTTC.